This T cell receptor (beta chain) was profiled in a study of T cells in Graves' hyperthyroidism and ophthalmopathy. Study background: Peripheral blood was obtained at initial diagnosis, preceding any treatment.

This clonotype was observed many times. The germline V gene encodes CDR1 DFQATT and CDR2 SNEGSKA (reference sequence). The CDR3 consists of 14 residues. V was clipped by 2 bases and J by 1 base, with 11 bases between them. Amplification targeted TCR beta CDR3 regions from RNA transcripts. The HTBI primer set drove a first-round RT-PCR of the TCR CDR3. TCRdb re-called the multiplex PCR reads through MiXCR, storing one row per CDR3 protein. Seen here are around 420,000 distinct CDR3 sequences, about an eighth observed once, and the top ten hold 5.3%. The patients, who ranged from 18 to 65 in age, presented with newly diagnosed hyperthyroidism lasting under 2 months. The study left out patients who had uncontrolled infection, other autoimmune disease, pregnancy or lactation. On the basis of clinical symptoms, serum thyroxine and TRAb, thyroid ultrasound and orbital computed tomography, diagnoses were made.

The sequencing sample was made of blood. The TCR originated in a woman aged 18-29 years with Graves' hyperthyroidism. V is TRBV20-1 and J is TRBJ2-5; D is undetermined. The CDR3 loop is CSARLSALQETQYF. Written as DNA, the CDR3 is TGCAGTGCTAGACTCAGCGCCCTCCAAGAGACCCAGTACTTC.